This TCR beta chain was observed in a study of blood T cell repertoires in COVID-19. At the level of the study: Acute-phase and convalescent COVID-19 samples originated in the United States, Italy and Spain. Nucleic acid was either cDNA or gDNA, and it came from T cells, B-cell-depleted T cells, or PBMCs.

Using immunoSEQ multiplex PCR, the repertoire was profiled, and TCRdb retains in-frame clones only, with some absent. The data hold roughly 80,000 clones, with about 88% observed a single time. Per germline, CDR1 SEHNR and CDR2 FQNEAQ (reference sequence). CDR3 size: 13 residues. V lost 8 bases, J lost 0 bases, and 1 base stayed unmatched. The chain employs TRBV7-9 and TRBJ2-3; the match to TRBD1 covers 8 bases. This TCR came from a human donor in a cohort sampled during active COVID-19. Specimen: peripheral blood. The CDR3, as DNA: TGTGCCAGCGACAGGGGCAGCACAGATACGCAGTATTTT. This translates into CASDRGSTDTQYF.